The rows below give T cell receptor beta chains drawn from one sample of a study of blood T cell repertoires in COVID-19. TCRdb keeps only in-frame clones here, not all; method: immunoSEQ multiplex PCR. This sample has about 130,000 clones; approximately 80% occur once, and the top ten carry 12%. The source material was peripheral blood. The receptors shown here come from a woman in her sixties or seventies with acute or convalescent COVID-19. CDR3s include the opening cysteine and the closing phenylalanine or tryptophan. A D gene is named only where the DNA matches it firmly. The listing skips clone size in some rows; elsewhere it reads once, few, many or a size class.

d_gene	v_gene	abundance	j_gene	CDR3aa	CDR3nt
NA	TRBV2	NA	TRBJ2-1	CASREGTVPYNEQFF	TGTGCCAGCAGGGAGGGGACGGTTCCTTACAATGAGCAGTTCTTC
NA	TRBV29-1	NA	TRBJ1-2	CSVEPPGVPYGYTF	TGCAGCGTTGAACCCCCAGGGGTCCCCTATGGCTACACCTTC
NA	TRBV30	NA	TRBJ1-4	CAWTSTNEKLFF	TGTGCCTGGACGTCGACTAATGAAAAACTGTTTTTT
TRBD1	TRBV5-1	NA	TRBJ1-5	CASSADGTGVQPQHF	TGCGCCAGCAGCGCCGACGGGACAGGGGTTCAGCCCCAGCATTTT
TRBD1	TRBV5-1	NA	TRBJ1-2	CASKSQGATTSGYTF	TGCGCCAGCAAGTCCCAGGGGGCCACAACTTCTGGCTACACCTTC
NA	TRBV18	NA	TRBJ1-3	CASSPQNSGNTIYF	TGTGCCAGCTCACCTCAGAATTCTGGAAACACCATATATTTT
TRBD1	TRBV14	many	TRBJ2-7	CASRSPGQGSEQYF	TGTGCCAGCAGATCTCCGGGACAGGGGAGCGAGCAGTACTTC
TRBD1	TRBV28	once	TRBJ1-5	CASNFRGNNQPQHF	TGTGCCAGCAACTTCAGGGGGAACAATCAGCCCCAGCATTTT
NA	TRBV27	NA	TRBJ1-2	CASSFGPDSNYGYTF	TGTGCCAGCAGTTTTGGTCCTGACAGTAACTATGGCTACACCTTC
NA	TRBV6-1	NA	TRBJ1-2	CASSQAHRDTNYGYTF	TGTGCCAGCAGTCAAGCACACCGGGACACCAACTATGGCTACACCTTC
TRBD1	TRBV12-5	NA	TRBJ1-1	CASNIQGSSGTEAFF	TGTGCTAGTAACATACAGGGGAGTTCGGGAACTGAAGCTTTCTTT
TRBD1	TRBV5-1	NA	TRBJ2-3	CASSGDRGGTDTQYF	TGCGCCAGCAGCGGTGACAGGGGAGGCACAGATACGCAGTATTTT
NA	TRBV4-1	NA	TRBJ2-3	CASSYVGGWTDTQYF	TGCGCCAGCAGCTATGTGGGGGGTTGGACAGATACGCAGTATTTT
NA	TRBV29-1	NA	TRBJ1-4	CSVESGSFEKLFF	TGCAGCGTTGAATCCGGGTCTTTCGAAAAACTGTTTTTT
NA	TRBV25-1	NA	TRBJ1-5	CASSPFGRDQPQHF	TGTGCCAGCAGTCCTTTTGGGAGAGATCAGCCCCAGCATTTT
NA	TRBV29-1	NA	TRBJ2-2	CSVGAPRGTRNAGELFF	TGCAGCGTTGGGGCCCCAAGAGGGACTCGTAACGCCGGGGAGCTGTTTTTT
NA	TRBV7-3	NA	TRBJ2-5	CASSPGGLGETQYF	TGTGCCAGCAGCCCCGGGGGGCTGGGGGAGACCCAGTACTTC
TRBD1	TRBV19	NA	TRBJ1-5	CASRDRTYQPQHF	TGTGCCAGTAGGGACAGGACATATCAGCCCCAGCATTTT
NA	TRBV5-5	NA	TRBJ1-1	CASHRSGAVNTEAFF	TGTGCCAGCCATCGATCAGGGGCAGTGAACACTGAAGCTTTCTTT
NA	TRBV30	hyperexpanded	TRBJ1-5	CAWSVQGDQPQHF	TGTGCCTGGAGTGTACAGGGCGATCAGCCCCAGCATTTT
NA	TRBV30	NA	TRBJ1-1	CAWRLSETEAFF	TGTGCCTGGAGGCTGTCAGAAACTGAAGCTTTCTTT
NA	TRBV7-2	NA	TRBJ2-2	CASRLKGVTGELFF	TGTGCCAGCAGGTTGAAGGGGGTTACCGGGGAGCTGTTTTTT
TRBD1	TRBV9	NA	TRBJ2-5	CASSFRQGARETQYF	TGTGCCAGCAGCTTCCGACAGGGGGCGAGGGAGACCCAGTACTTC
NA	TRBV7-9	NA	TRBJ1-4	CASSLLQNEKLFF	TGTGCCAGCAGCTTATTACAGAATGAAAAACTGTTTTTT
NA	TRBV3-1/TRBV3-2	NA	TRBJ1-1	CASSPGQTRWRNTEAFF	TGTGCCAGCAGCCCTGGACAGACCCGCTGGAGGAACACTGAAGCTTTCTTT
TRBD1	TRBV27	NA	TRBJ1-6	CASSWTGGNSPLHF	TGTGCCAGCAGTTGGACAGGGGGCAATTCACCCCTCCACTTT
TRBD1	TRBV29-1	NA	TRBJ2-7	CSVEADRGNEQYF	TGCAGCGTTGAAGCCGACAGGGGAAACGAGCAGTACTTC
NA	TRBV27	NA	TRBJ2-1	CASSVGLTYNEQFF	TGTGCCAGCAGTGTGGGACTGACCTACAATGAGCAGTTCTTC
TRBD1	TRBV28	NA	TRBJ1-2	CASSRPSGQPGGYGYTF	TGTGCCAGCAGCCGACCCTCGGGACAGCCTGGAGGCTATGGCTACACCTTC
TRBD2	TRBV28	NA	TRBJ2-1	CASSEPGLAGKNEQFF	TGTGCCAGCAGTGAACCGGGACTAGCGGGGAAGAATGAGCAGTTCTTC
NA	TRBV5-1	NA	TRBJ2-3	CASSYGSSTDTQYF	TGCGCCAGCAGCTATGGTAGCAGCACAGATACGCAGTATTTT
NA	TRBV4-1	once	TRBJ1-5	CASSQEPGARNQPQHF	TGCGCCAGCAGCCAAGAGCCAGGCGCGCGAAATCAGCCCCAGCATTTT
NA	TRBV27	NA	TRBJ1-1	CASSLFWGPEFRDTEAFF	TGTGCCAGCAGTTTATTTTGGGGGCCGGAGTTTCGGGACACTGAAGCTTTCTTT
NA	TRBV6-5	NA	TRBJ1-2	CASSAQFYGYTF	TGTGCCAGCAGCGCACAGTTCTATGGCTACACCTTC
NA	TRBV19	NA	TRBJ2-3	CASSIRASTDTQYF	TGTGCCAGTAGTATCCGAGCTAGCACAGATACGCAGTATTTT
NA	TRBV21-1	once	TRBJ2-5	CASSKEARGGGRQETQYF	TGTGCCAGCAGCAAAGAGGCCAGGGGCGGGGGAAGGCAAGAGACCCAGTACTTC
NA	TRBV30	NA	TRBJ2-5	CAWSTELGPETQYF	TGTGCCTGGAGCACCGAACTGGGCCCAGAGACCCAGTACTTC
NA	TRBV25-1	NA	TRBJ1-6	CASCQGRVPGGSPLHF	TGTGCCAGCTGCCAGGGGAGAGTTCCGGGGGGATCACCCCTCCACTTT
TRBD1	TRBV4-2	NA	TRBJ1-6	CASSQEGPATGFDSPLHF	TGTGCCAGCAGCCAAGAAGGCCCCGCGACAGGGTTCGATTCACCCCTCCACTTT
NA	TRBV11-2	NA	TRBJ1-2	CASRLWPGVIPRPQDGYTF	TGTGCCAGCAGATTGTGGCCGGGGGTTATCCCCCGGCCGCAAGATGGCTACACCTTC
TRBD2	TRBV5-1	NA	TRBJ2-2	CASSFLGGVLISGELFF	TGCGCCAGCAGCTTCCTTGGGGGGGTGCTAATCTCCGGGGAGCTGTTTTTT
TRBD1	TRBV9	once	TRBJ1-1	CASSATGYTEAFF	TGTGCCAGCAGCGCGACAGGGTACACTGAAGCTTTCTTT
NA	TRBV6-5	NA	TRBJ1-1	CASSYADSNTEAFF	TGTGCCAGCAGTTACGCGGACAGTAACACTGAAGCTTTCTTT
NA	TRBV2	NA	TRBJ1-1	CASRPSGPQTEAFF	TGTGCCAGCAGACCCTCAGGGCCGCAAACTGAAGCTTTCTTT
NA	TRBV20-1	NA	TRBJ1-2	CSANEAYGYTF	TGCAGCGCTAACGAAGCTTATGGCTACACCTTC
NA	TRBV30	NA	TRBJ1-3	CACGRGLDGNTIYF	TGTGCCTGCGGCAGGGGATTAGACGGAAACACCATATATTTT
NA	TRBV10-3	NA	TRBJ1-5	CATSYSNQPQHF	TGTGCCACCAGTTATAGCAATCAGCCCCAGCATTTT
TRBD2	TRBV24-1	NA	TRBJ2-3	CATSRTSGGQQYF	TGTGCCACCAGTAGGACTAGCGGGGGACAGCAGTATTTT
NA	TRBV5-1	NA	TRBJ2-3	CASSLAQDTDTQYF	TGCGCCAGCAGCTTGGCACAGGACACAGATACGCAGTATTTT
TRBD1	TRBV4-1	NA	TRBJ2-3	CASSQEGQGGTDTQYF	TGCGCCAGCAGCCAAGAGGGACAGGGCGGCACAGATACGCAGTATTTT
TRBD1	TRBV19	NA	TRBJ1-2	CASRETGEYGYTF	TGTGCCAGTAGAGAGACAGGGGAATATGGCTACACCTTC
NA	TRBV19	NA	TRBJ1-5	CASSPGPYSNQPQHF	TGTGCCAGTAGTCCAGGGCCCTATAGCAATCAGCCCCAGCATTTT
TRBD1	TRBV4-1	NA	TRBJ1-1	CASSKWDRGDTEAFF	TGCGCCAGCAGCAAATGGGACAGGGGGGACACTGAAGCTTTCTTT
NA	TRBV11-2	few	TRBJ2-1	CASSRYYNEQFF	TGTGCCAGCAGCCGGTACTACAATGAGCAGTTCTTC
NA	TRBV5-5	NA	TRBJ2-3	CASSSNQGRTDTQYF	TGTGCCAGCAGCTCCAATCAGGGGCGCACAGATACGCAGTATTTT
NA	TRBV4-2	many	TRBJ1-2	CASSQDIDLRDYGYTF	TGTGCCAGCAGCCAAGATATAGACCTCAGGGACTATGGCTACACCTTC
TRBD1	TRBV19	few	TRBJ2-2	CASGAFRGTGKAPNTGELFF	TGTGCCAGTGGGGCGTTCCGAGGGACAGGGAAAGCCCCGAACACCGGGGAGCTGTTTTTT
NA	TRBV5-6	NA	TRBJ2-5	CASSLVGFGTQYF	TGTGCCAGCAGCTTGGTCGGGTTCGGGACCCAGTACTTC
NA	TRBV7-2	NA	TRBJ1-2	CASSLVAGKSYGYTF	TGTGCCAGCAGCTTAGTGGCAGGGAAGAGCTATGGCTACACCTTC
TRBD2	TRBV2	NA	TRBJ2-1	CATTKSTSGGTNEQFF	TGTGCCACCACCAAATCTACTAGCGGGGGGACGAATGAGCAGTTCTTC